This T cell receptor beta chain appears in the sequencing data of a study of T cells in pancreatic ductal adenocarcinoma. Study-level findings and limits: Unique clonotypes were about 8.2-fold more numerous in blood than in tumor. Tumors hold more CD45RO+ effector T cells, which may bias toward lower diversity. Results skew toward the minority of patients with early-stage disease.

V was clipped by 5 bases and J by 1 base, with 12 bases between them. The CDR3 is made up of 15 amino acids. Germline loops: CDR1 LNHDA, CDR2 SQIVND (reference sequence). Selected pancreatic ductal adenocarcinoma patients had undergone surgery without neoadjuvant therapy. The table came from immunoSEQ multiplex PCR; TCRdb's copy has only in-frame clones and leaves some out. In the table there are roughly 100,000 clones, 90% to 95% of which are singletons. For this clone: Its specificity is unknown.

This chain joins TRBV19 and TRBJ1-3, with D uncertain. Sample: PBMCs. This TCR was sampled from a human donor with pancreatic ductal adenocarcinoma. CDR3 loop: CASSLRGSSGNTIYF. In nucleotides, the CDR3 is TGTGCCAGTAGTCTGAGAGGGTCTTCTGGAAACACCATATATTTT.